A single T cell receptor (beta chain) is shown here with its context. What it binds is unknown. The entry originates in a study of response to subunit inactivated influenza vaccine. Via MiXCR, TCRdb re-called the RT-PCR reads, giving one row per CDR3 protein. The table lists 490,000 or so distinct CDR3 sequences, approximately 7.6% of them singletons. The trim removed 8 bases at V and 9 bases at J, leaving 14 bases unmatched. Germline V gene sequence: CDR1 MNHNS, CDR2 SASEGT. The CDR3 sequence is 14 residues long. The study's findings and limits: Researchers suggested that each seasonal influenza vaccination recruits few new T cells.

The sequence derives from a man in his fifties or sixties who received an inactivated influenza vaccine. The V gene is TRBV6-1, the J gene TRBJ2-7, with TRBD1 matching 9 bases. The input for sequencing was PBMCs from blood, taken approximately 25 months after vaccination. In DNA, the CDR3 is TGTGCCAGCGGCTGGGACAGGGAGGCCGGAGGGCAGTACTTC. Its translation is CASGWDREAGGQYF.